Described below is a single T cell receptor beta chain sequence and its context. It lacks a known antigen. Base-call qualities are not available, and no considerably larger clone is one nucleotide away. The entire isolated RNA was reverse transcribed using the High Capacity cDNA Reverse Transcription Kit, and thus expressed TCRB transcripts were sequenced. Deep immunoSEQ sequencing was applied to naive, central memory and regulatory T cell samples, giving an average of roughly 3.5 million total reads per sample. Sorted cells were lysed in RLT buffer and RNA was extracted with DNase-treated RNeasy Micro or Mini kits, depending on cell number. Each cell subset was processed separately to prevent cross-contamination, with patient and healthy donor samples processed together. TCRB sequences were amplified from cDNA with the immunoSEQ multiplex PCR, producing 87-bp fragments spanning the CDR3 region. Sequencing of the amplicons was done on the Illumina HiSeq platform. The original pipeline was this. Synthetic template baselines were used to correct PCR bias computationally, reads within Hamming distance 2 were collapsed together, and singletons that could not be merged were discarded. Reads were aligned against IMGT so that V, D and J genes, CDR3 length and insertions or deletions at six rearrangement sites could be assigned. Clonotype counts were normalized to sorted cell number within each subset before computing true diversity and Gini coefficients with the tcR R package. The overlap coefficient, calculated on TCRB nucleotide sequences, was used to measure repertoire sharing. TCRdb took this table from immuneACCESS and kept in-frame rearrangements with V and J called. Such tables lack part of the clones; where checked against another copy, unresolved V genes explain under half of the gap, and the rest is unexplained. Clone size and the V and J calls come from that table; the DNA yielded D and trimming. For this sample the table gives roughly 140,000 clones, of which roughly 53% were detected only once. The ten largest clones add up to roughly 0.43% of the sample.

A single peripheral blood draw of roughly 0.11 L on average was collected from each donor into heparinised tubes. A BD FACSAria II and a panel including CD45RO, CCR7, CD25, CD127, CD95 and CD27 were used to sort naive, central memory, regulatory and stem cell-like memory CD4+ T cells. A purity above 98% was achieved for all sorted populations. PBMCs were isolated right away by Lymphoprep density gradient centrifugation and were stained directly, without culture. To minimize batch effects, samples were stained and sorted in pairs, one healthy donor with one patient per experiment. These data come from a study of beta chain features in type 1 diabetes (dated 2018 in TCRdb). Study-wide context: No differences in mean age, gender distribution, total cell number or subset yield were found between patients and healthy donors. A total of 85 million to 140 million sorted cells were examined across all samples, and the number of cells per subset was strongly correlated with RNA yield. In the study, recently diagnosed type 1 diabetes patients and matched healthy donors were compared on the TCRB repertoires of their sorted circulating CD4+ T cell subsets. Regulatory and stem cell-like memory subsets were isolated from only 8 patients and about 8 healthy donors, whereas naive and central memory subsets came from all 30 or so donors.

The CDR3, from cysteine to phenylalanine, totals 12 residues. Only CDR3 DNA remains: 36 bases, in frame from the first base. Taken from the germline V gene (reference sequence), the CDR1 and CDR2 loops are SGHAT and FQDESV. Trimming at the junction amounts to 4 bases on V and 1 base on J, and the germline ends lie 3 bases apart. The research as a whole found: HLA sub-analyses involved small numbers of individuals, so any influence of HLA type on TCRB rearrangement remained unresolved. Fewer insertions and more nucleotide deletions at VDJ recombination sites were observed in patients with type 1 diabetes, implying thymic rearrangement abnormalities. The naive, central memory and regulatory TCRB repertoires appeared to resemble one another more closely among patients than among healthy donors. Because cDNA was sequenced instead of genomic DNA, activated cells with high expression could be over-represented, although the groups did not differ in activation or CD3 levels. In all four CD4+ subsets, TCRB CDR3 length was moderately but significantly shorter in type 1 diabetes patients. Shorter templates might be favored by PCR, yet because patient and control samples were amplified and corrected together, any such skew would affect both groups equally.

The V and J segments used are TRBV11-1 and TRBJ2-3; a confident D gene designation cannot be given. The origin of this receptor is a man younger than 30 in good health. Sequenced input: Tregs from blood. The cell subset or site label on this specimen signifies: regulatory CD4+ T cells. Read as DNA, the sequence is TGTGCCAGCAGCTCTGGCACAGATACGCAGTATTTT. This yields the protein CASSSGTDTQYF.